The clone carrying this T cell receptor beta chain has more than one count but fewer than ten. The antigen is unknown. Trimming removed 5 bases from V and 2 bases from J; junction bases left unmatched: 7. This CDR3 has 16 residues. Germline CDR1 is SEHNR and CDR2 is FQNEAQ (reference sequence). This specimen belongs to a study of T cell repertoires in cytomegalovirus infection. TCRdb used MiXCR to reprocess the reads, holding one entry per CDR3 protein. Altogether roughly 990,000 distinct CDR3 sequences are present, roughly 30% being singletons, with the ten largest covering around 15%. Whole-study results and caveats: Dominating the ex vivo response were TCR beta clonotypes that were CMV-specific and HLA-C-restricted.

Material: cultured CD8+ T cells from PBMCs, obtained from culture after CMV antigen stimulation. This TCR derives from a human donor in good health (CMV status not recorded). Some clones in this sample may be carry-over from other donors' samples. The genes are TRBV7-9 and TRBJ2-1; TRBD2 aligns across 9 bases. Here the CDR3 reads CASSLSGGVTYNEQFF. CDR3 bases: TGTGCCAGCAGCCTTAGCGGGGGAGTTACCTACAATGAGCAGTTCTTC.